These 21 T cell receptor beta chains were all obtained from the same sample, sequenced in a study of blood T cell repertoires in COVID-19 (dated by TCRdb to about 2020). Libraries were built with the immunoSEQ multiplex PCR assay. TCRdb stores this immuneACCESS table with in-frame sequences only. Part of the clones is absent; in the studies checked, under half of the shortfall reflects unresolved V genes, and no reason is known for the rest. In this sample the table shows a few hundred thousand clones, around 84% of which occur a single time. The biggest ten clones account for over 4% of the sample. The sample was peripheral blood. These TCRs come from a woman aged 55-70 years with COVID-19, enrolled during active disease.

The rearrangement uses TRBV27 and TRBJ2-1, with 8 bases matching TRBD2. V was pared by 2 bases and J by 3 bases, with 6 bases of the junction left unmatched. The CDR3 has 16 residues. Germline V CDR1 and CDR2: MNHEY, SMNVEV (reference sequence). The CDR3 region has the DNA TGTGCCAGCAGTTTACGGGGGGGACCCCTCTACAATGAGCAGTTCTTC. It yields the protein CASSLRGGPLYNEQFF.

The DNA of the CDR3 is TGCGCCAGCAGCGCCCGACTAGCGGAGCTACAGTACTTC. It translates to CASSARLAELQYF. J is TRBJ2-5 and V is TRBV4-1; 9 nucleotides agree with TRBD2. Germline CDR1 is MGHRA and CDR2 is YSYEKL. The CDR3 length is 13 residues. V lost 5 bases and J lost 11; bases outside the gene matches: 9.

The chain has TRBV7-6 and TRBJ1-6; 7 nucleotides agree with TRBD1. V was clipped by 5 bases and J by 7 bases; unmatched bases: 8. Germline V gene lookup returns CDR1 SGHVS and CDR2 FNYEAQ. The CDR3 length is 15 residues. This CDR3 is CASSRTRGENSPLHF. Written as DNA, the CDR3 is TGTGCCAGCAGCCGGACCAGGGGGGAGAATTCACCCCTCCACTTT. The full variable domain, its missing parts supplied by reference TRBV7-6 and TRBJ1-6, is GAGVSQSPRYKVTKRGQDVALRCDPISGHVSLYWYRQALGQGPEFLTYFNYEAQQDKSGLPNDRFSAERPEGSISTLTIQRTEQRDSAMYRCASSRTRGENSPLHFGNGTRLTVT.

V is TRBV7-6 and J is TRBJ2-1; 15 bases are shared with TRBD2. The J segment lost 8 bases and the V segment lost 3 bases, leaving 5 bases of the junction unmatched. The CDR3 totals 16 residues. Germline loops: CDR1 SGHVS, CDR2 FNYEAQ. The DNA for the CDR3 is TGTGCCAGCAGCTTCACCGGGACTAGCGGGAGGTATGAGCAGTTCTTC. Its protein product is CASSFTGTSGRYEQFF.

The chain combines TRBV9 with TRBJ1-1, with D possibly being TRBD1 (6 bases). This CDR3 region has 19 residues. Trimming cost V 2 bases and J 0 bases, with 23 bases left between them. From germline, CDR1 is SGDLS and CDR2 YYNGEE. The DNA for the CDR3 is TGTGCCAGCAGCGTCTTCCCGGGGGGGCAAAATGGTATGAACACTGAAGCTTTCTTT. Translation: CASSVFPGGQNGMNTEAFF.

The chain employs TRBV30 and TRBJ2-2; D is unclear. The germline CDR1 and CDR2 sequences are GTSNPN and SVGIG (reference sequence). This CDR3 has 13 amino acids. V lost 0 bases and J 4 bases, leaving 6 bases between the germline ends. Here the CDR3 reads CAWSVMSTGELFF. CDR3 bases: TGTGCCTGGAGTGTTATGAGCACCGGGGAGCTGTTTTTT.

In this sample, this clone turned up a few times. The chain carries TRBV19 and TRBJ2-7; perhaps TRBD1 as D (6 bases). Trimming pared 6 bases from V and 5 bases from J, leaving 14 bases between. The CDR3 loop spans 13 amino acids. Germline values: CDR1 LNHDA, CDR2 SQIVND (reference sequence). CDR3 sequence: CASRPTGSNEQYF. CDR3 DNA: TGTGCCAGTAGGCCGACAGGATCCAACGAGCAGTACTTC. Full variable domain (outside the CDR3, taken from reference TRBV19 and TRBJ2-7): DGGITQSPKYLFRKEGQNVTLSCEQNLNHDAMYWYRQDPGQGLRLIYYSQIVNDFQKGDIAEGYSVSREKKESFPLTVTSAQKNPTAFYLCASRPTGSNEQYFGPGTRLTVT.

The J gene is TRBJ2-2, the V gene TRBV29-1; perhaps TRBD2 as D (5 bases). CDR1 and CDR2 from the germline V gene are SQVTM and ANQGSEA. Trimming removed 4 bases from V and 2 bases from J, with 11 bases in between. The CDR3 has 14 residues. CDR3 in amino acids: CSVVSRVNTGELFF. CDR3 DNA: TGCAGCGTTGTCTCGCGGGTCAACACCGGGGAGCTGTTTTTT.

The rearrangement uses TRBV28 and TRBJ1-5; a possible D gene is TRBD1 (6 bases). CDR1 is MDHEN and CDR2 is SYDVKM in the germline V gene. This CDR3 is built from 14 residues. The V gene lost 7 bases and the J gene lost 6 bases, with 16 bases spanning the gap. This CDR3 reads CASTSTGKGQPQHF. CDR3 sequence (DNA): TGTGCCAGCACCTCCACAGGGAAAGGTCAGCCCCAGCATTTT.

This CDR3 is CATSDLHSGLNTGELFF. Written as DNA, the CDR3 is TGTGCCACCAGTGATTTGCATAGCGGCTTGAACACCGGGGAGCTGTTTTTT. The rearrangement links TRBV24-1 to TRBJ2-2; TRBD2 might be the D (6 bases). The germline V gene has CDR1 KGHDR and CDR2 SFDVKD. V was shortened by 0 bases and J by 1 base, with 11 bases between the two germline ends. The CDR3 extends over 17 amino acids.

The chain has TRBV28 and TRBJ2-1; a weak D match, TRBD2 (7 bases). CDR3 length: 14 residues. V dropped 8 bases and J dropped 5 bases, with 16 bases sitting between them. CDR1 and CDR2 (germline): MDHEN, SYDVKM. DNA of the CDR3: TGTGCCAGCCGGGGGGCGGGAGCCCACAATGAGCAGTTCTTC. Translation gives CASRGAGAHNEQFF.

The genes are TRBV5-1 and TRBJ2-1; D is uncertain. Trimming pared 4 bases from V and 3 bases from J, leaving 11 bases between. CDR1 and CDR2 (germline): SGHRS, YFSETQ. This CDR3 spans 14 amino acids. The CDR3 nucleotides read TGCGCCAGCAGCCCCCAGTCAGGCTACAATGAGCAGTTCTTC. This encodes CASSPQSGYNEQFF.

This clone occurred a few times. The V and J genes are TRBV5-8 and TRBJ1-2; no clear D. The germline gives CDR1 SGHTS, CDR2 YDEGEE. The CDR3 runs to 13 residues. V dropped 6 bases and J dropped 4 bases, with 13 bases sitting between them. The CDR3 DNA sequence: TGTGCCAGCAACCAACTCGGGATCTATGGCTACACCTTC. This encodes CASNQLGIYGYTF.

The CDR3 reads CASGLATSGRNNEQFF. DNA for the CDR3: TGTGCTAGTGGTTTGGCGACTAGCGGGAGGAACAATGAGCAGTTCTTC. This chain joins TRBV12-5 and TRBJ2-1; 13 bases agree with TRBD2. V lost 1 base to trimming and J lost 5 bases; unmatched junction nucleotides: 2. Germline values: CDR1 LGHNT, CDR2 FRNRAP. The CDR3 spans 16 residues.

J is TRBJ1-5 and V is TRBV10-3; no firm D call. The CDR3 has 13 amino acids. Germline V gene data show CDR1 as ENHRY and CDR2 as SYGVKD. With 10 bases removed from V and 5 bases from J, the gap between germline ends came to 15 bases. The DNA of the CDR3 is TGTGCCACGGCGGAAGGCGAGTATCAGCCCCAGCATTTT. Amino acids: CATAEGEYQPQHF.

The chain carries TRBV7-9 and TRBJ1-1; D perhaps matches TRBD1 (5 bases). V was cut by 5 bases and J by 3 bases, with 16 bases left in between. Germline CDR1 reads SEHNR; CDR2 reads FQNEAQ (reference sequence). CDR3 length: 15 amino acids. The CDR3 sequence is CASSPAGGVYTEAFF. The CDR3 region has the DNA TGTGCCAGCAGCCCCGCCGGAGGGGTGTACACTGAAGCTTTCTTT. Based on the CDR3 plus reference TRBV7-9 and TRBJ1-1, the full variable domain is DTGVSQNPRHKITKRGQNVTFRCDPISEHNRLYWYRQTLGQGPEFLTYFQNEAQLEKSRLLSDRFSAERPKGSFSTLEIQRTEQGDSAMYLCASSPAGGVYTEAFFGQGTRLTVV.

This chain connects TRBV30 to TRBJ2-6; the D is unclear. V was pared by 6 bases and J by 0 bases, with 12 bases between. This CDR3 spans 15 amino acids. The germline gives CDR1 GTSNPN, CDR2 SVGIG (reference sequence). Here the CDR3 DNA reads TGTGCCTGCCACCGACGGAGCTCTGGGGCCAACGTCCTGACTTTC. This codes for CACHRRSSGANVLTF.

The rearrangement uses TRBV4-2 and TRBJ1-2, with 11 bases identical to TRBD1. This CDR3 spans 15 amino acids. Germline assignment: CDR1 LGHNA and CDR2 YNFKEQ. Unmatched junction bases numbered 5, after V lost 2 bases and J lost 6 bases. The CDR3 sequence: CASSQRTGGADGYTF. As DNA, the CDR3 is TGTGCCAGCAGCCAAAGGACAGGGGGCGCGGATGGCTACACCTTC.

CDR3 sequence: CASSLHLSTGIQYF. Written as DNA, the CDR3 is TGTGCCAGCAGTTTACACCTGTCGACGGGCATTCAGTACTTC. This chain connects TRBV27 to TRBJ2-4; D not resolved. Trimming took off 2 bases at V and 9 bases at J, with 14 bases between the two ends. This CDR3 is 14 amino acids long. From germline, CDR1 is MNHEY and CDR2 SMNVEV (reference sequence).

The chain carries TRBV27 and TRBJ2-1; 8 positions agree with TRBD2. CDR3 length: 20 amino acids. Germline CDR1 and CDR2: MNHEY and SMNVEV (reference sequence). Trimming at V came to 0 bases and at J to 2 bases, leaving 15 bases not matched to a gene. DNA of the CDR3: TGTGCCAGCAGTTTATCCCCAGTGTTATACGGGAGGGAGACCTACAATGAGCAGTTCTTC. Its translation: CASSLSPVLYGRETYNEQFF.

V and J are TRBV28 and TRBJ1-2, with a possible D match to TRBD1 (5 bases). The V gene's germline CDR1 is MDHEN and CDR2 SYDVKM. The CDR3 runs to 13 residues. V was trimmed by 6 bases and J by 8 bases, leaving 16 bases between them. The DNA of the CDR3 is TGTGCCAGCAGACACCTCCGGGGGGACGGCTACACCTTC. Protein product: CASRHLRGDGYTF.